This TCR beta chain was identified during a study of T cell responses to AZD1222 COVID-19 vaccine. Study results and caveats: Reportedly, nearly half of unique spike TCRs recognized epitopes outside B.1.351/B.1.1.7 mutations. Spike-wide vaccine-associated CD4 TCRs dominated at 160-218 and 743-854. Increased Spike-specific TCR breadth and depth were observed after two AZD1222 doses.

TCRdb's copy holds only in-frame clones and misses some; the assay was immunoSEQ multiplex PCR. Of some 150,000 clones in the sample, 92% were seen once. Worth noting for this clone: What it binds is not known.

CDR3 length: 13 amino acids. The V gene's germline CDR1 is MDHEN and CDR2 SYDVKM. Trimming removed 5 bases at V and 4 bases at J, with 11 bases between. Here the sequenced sample was peripheral blood, taken on day 0 of MenACWY control vaccination. The chain has TRBV28 and TRBJ1-1; perhaps TRBD1 as D (5 bases). The clonotype was recovered from an adult in good health. This CDR3 reads CASSNYRFTEAFF. In DNA form, the CDR3 reads TGTGCCAGCAGTAATTACAGGTTCACTGAAGCTTTCTTT.